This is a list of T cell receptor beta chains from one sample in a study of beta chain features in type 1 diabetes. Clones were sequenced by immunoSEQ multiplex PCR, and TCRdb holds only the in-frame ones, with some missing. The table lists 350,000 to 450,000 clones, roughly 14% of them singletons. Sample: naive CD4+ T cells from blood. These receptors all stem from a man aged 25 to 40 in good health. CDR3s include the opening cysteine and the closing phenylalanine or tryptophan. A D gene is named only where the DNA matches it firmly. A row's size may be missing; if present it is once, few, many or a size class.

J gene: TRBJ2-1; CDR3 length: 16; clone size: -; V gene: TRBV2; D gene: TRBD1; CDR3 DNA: TGTGCCGCGAGACAGGGGGGACGCTCGGGTTACAATGAGCAGTTCTTC; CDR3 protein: CAARQGGRSGYNEQFF
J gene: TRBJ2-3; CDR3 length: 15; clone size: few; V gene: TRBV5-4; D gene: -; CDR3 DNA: TGTGCCAGCAGCCCGACGGGGAGCCCCGGTGATACGCAGTATTTT; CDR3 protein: CASSPTGSPGDTQYF
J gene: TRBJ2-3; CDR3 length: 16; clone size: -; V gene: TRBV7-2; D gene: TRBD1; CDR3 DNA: TGTGCCAGCAGCCTTGGCGGGACAGGGGGCACAGATACGCAGTATTTT; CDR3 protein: CASSLGGTGGTDTQYF
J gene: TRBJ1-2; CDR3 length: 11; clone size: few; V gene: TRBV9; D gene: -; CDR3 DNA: TGTGCCAGCAGACGGGACTCTTCCTACACCTTC; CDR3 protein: CASRRDSSYTF
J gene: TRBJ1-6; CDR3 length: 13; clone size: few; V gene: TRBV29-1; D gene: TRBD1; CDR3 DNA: TGCAGCGTTTCCGGGACAGCTAATTCACCCCTCCACTTT; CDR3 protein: CSVSGTANSPLHF
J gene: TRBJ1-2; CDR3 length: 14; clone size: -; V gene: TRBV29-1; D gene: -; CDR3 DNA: TGCAGCGTTAACCCTAGACATTCGGTCTATGGCTACACCTTC; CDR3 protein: CSVNPRHSVYGYTF
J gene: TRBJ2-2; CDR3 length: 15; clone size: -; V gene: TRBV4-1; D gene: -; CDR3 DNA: TGCGCCGCCTCCCTACGTGGACAAAACACCGGGGAGCTGTTTTTT; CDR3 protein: CAASLRGQNTGELFF
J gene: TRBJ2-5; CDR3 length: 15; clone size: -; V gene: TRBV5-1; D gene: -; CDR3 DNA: TGCGCCAGCAGCTTGTCGACGGGAGACCAAGAGACCCAGTACTTC; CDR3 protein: CASSLSTGDQETQYF
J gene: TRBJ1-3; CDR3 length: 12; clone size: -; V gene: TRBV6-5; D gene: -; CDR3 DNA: TGTGCCAGCAGTGGAAGTAGTGGGACCATATATTTT; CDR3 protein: CASSGSSGTIYF
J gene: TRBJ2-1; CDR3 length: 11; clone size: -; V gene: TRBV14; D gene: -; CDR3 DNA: TGTGCCAGCAGCCGTGTCCATGAGCAGTTCTTC; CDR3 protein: CASSRVHEQFF
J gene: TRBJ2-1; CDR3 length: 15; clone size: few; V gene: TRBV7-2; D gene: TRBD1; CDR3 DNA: TGTGCCAGCAGCTTTAACAGGGGTGCGGACAATGAGCAGTTCTTC; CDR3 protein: CASSFNRGADNEQFF
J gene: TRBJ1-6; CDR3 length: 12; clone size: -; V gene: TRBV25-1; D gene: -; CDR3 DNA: TGTGCCAGCAGTCCCCCCGCTTCACCCCTCCACTTT; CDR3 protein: CASSPPASPLHF
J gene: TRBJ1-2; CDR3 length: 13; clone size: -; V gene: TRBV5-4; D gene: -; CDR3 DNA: TGTGCCAGCAGGGACACAGGGTTCGGTGGCTACACCTTC; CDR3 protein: CASRDTGFGGYTF
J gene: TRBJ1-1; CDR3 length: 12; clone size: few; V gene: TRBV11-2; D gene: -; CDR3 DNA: TGTGCCAGCAGCTTAGGTGGGTCGGGAGCTTTCTTT; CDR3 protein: CASSLGGSGAFF
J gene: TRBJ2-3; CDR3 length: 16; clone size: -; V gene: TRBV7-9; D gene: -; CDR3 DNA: TGTGCCAGCAGCTTAGTGTCAAGAATCTACACAGATACGCAGTATTTT; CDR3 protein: CASSLVSRIYTDTQYF
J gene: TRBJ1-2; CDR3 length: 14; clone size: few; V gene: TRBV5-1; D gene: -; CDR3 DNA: TGCGCCAGCAGCTTGGTTGGAGTCACGGGTGGCTACACCTTC; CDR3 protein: CASSLVGVTGGYTF
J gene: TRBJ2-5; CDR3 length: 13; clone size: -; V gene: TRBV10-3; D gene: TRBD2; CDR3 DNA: TGTGCCATCAGCACAGCGGGGAGGGAGACCCAGTACTTC; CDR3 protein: CAISTAGRETQYF
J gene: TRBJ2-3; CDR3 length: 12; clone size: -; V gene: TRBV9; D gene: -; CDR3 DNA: TGTGCCAGCAGCCCCTTCCGGGATACGCAGTATTTT; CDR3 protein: CASSPFRDTQYF
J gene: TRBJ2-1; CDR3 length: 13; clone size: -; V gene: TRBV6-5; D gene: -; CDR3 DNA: TGTGCCAGCAGTAGGGACCTAGGGAATGAGCAGTTCTTC; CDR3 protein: CASSRDLGNEQFF
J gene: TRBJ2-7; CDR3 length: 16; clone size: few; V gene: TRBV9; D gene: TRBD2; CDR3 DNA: TGTGCCAGCAGCGTAGGTGCTAGCGGGGCCAACTACGAGCAGTACTTC; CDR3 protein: CASSVGASGANYEQYF
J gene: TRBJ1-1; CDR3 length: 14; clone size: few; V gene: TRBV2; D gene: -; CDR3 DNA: TGTGCCAGCACCTCGGTGGGCAGGGCCACTGAAGCTTTCTTT; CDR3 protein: CASTSVGRATEAFF
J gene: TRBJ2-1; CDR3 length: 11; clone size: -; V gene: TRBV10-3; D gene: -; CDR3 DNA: TGTGCCATCAGTGAAAGGAATGAGCAGTTCTTC; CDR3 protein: CAISERNEQFF
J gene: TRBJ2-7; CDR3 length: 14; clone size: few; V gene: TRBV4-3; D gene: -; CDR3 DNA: TGCGCCAGCAGCCAAGCGGGGGACCCGTACGAGCAGTACTTC; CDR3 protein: CASSQAGDPYEQYF
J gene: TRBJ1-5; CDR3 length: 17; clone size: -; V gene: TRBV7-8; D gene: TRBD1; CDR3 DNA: TGTGCCAGCAGCCTTCGGGACAGGGGTCTGAGCAATCAGCCCCAGCATTTT; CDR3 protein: CASSLRDRGLSNQPQHF
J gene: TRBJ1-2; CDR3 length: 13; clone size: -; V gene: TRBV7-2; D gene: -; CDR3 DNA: TGTGCCAGCAGCGCCGACAGCCACTATGGCTACACCTTC; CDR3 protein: CASSADSHYGYTF
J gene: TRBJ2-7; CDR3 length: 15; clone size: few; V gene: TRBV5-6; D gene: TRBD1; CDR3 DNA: TGTGCCAGCAGCTTGGAACCCGGGACAGACTACGAGCAGTACTTC; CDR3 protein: CASSLEPGTDYEQYF
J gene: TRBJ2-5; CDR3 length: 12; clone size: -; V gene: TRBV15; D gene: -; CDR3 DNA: TGTGCCACCAGCAGAGATCGGGGGACCCAGTACTTC; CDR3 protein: CATSRDRGTQYF
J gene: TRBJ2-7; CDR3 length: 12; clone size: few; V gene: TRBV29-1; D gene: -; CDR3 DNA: TGCAGCTTCATTAATCCCCTGTACGAGCAGTACTTC; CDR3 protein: CSFINPLYEQYF
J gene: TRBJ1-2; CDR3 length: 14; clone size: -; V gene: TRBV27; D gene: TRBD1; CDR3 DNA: TGTGCCAGCAGCGGCGGGACAGGGTTTTATGGCTACACCTTC; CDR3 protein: CASSGGTGFYGYTF
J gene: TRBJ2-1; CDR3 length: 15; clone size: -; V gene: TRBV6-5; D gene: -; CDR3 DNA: TGTGCCAGCAGTTTACTAGAGAGCTCCTACAATGAGCAGTTCTTC; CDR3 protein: CASSLLESSYNEQFF
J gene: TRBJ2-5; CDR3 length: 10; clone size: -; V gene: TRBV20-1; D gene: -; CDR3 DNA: TGCAGTGCGAGCCAAGAGACCCAGTACTTC; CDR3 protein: CSASQETQYF
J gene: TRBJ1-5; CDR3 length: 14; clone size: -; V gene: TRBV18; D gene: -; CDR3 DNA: TGTGCCAGCTCACCGGGTACCACCAATCAGCCCCAGCATTTT; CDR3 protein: CASSPGTTNQPQHF
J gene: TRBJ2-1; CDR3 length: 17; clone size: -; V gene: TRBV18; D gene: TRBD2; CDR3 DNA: TGTGCCAGCTCACCGAAGCGGGAGGGTTCACGATACAATGAGCAGTTCTTC; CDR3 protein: CASSPKREGSRYNEQFF
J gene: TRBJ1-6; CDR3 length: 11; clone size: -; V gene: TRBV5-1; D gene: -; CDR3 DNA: TGCGCCAGCAGCTTCCATTCACCCCTCCACTTT; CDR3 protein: CASSFHSPLHF
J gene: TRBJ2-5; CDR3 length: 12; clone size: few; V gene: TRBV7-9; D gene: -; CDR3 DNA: TGTGCCAGCAGCTTAGTTGGAGAGACCCAGTACTTC; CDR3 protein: CASSLVGETQYF
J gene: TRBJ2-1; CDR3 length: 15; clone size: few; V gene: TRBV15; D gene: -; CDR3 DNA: TGTGCCACCAGCACTTCCCCGGGCACCTACAATGAGCAGTTCTTC; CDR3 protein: CATSTSPGTYNEQFF
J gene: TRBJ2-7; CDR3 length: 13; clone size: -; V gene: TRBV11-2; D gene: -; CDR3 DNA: TGTGCCAGCAGCGGTATCGCGGAGCGCGGAGAGTACTTC; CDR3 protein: CASSGIAERGEYF
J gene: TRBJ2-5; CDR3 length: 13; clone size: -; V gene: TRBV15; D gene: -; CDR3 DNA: TGTGCCACCAGCAATGGAGGGCGAGAGACCCAGTACTTC; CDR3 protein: CATSNGGRETQYF
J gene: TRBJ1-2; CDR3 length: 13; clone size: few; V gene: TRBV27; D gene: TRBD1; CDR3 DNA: TGTGCCAGCAGACAGGGGACAGACTATGGCTACACCTTC; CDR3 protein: CASRQGTDYGYTF
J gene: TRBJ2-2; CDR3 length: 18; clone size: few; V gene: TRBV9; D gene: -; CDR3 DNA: TGTGCCAGCAGCGTAGCTAAGATGAGAGAGACGAACACCGGGGAGCTGTTTTTT; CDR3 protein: CASSVAKMRETNTGELFF
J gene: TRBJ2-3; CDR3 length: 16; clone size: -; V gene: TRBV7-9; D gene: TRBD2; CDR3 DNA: TGTGCCAGCAGCTCCCGACTAGCTCGGGCCACAGATACGCAGTATTTT; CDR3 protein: CASSSRLARATDTQYF
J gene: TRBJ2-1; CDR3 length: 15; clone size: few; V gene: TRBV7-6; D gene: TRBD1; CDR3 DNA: TGTGCCAGCAGCTCCCCCGGACAGGCAAACAATGAGCAGTTCTTC; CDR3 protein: CASSSPGQANNEQFF
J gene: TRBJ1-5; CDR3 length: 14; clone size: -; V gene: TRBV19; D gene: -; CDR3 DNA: TGTGCCAGTAATACGGGGGGCAGCAATCAGCCCCAGCATTTT; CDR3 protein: CASNTGGSNQPQHF
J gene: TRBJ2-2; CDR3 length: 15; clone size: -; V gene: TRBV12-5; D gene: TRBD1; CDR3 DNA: TGTGCTAGTGGACGACAGGGCCCGGGCACCGGGGAGCTGTTTTTT; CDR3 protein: CASGRQGPGTGELFF
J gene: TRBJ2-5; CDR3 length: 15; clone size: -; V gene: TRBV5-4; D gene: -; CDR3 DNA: TGTGCCAGCAGCTTGGCTCAGACGACCTCCGAGACCCAGTACTTC; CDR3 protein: CASSLAQTTSETQYF
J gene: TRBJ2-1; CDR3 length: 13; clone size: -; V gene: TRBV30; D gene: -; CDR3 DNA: TGTGCCTGGACTAGGACGGGGCCCAGGGAGCAGTTCTTC; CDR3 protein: CAWTRTGPREQFF
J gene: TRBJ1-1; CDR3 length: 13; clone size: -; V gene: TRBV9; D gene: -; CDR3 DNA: TGTGCCAGCAGCGCGGACAGTTTCTCGGGAGCTTTCTTT; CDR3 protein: CASSADSFSGAFF
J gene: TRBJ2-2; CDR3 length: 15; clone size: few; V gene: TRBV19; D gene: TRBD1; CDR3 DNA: TGTGCCAGTAGTATCCGGACAGGGGGTCTCGGGGAGCTGTTTTTT; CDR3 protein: CASSIRTGGLGELFF